The entry that follows covers one T cell receptor (beta chain) sequence. What it recognizes is unknown. These data belong to a study of shared clonotypes between healthy human individuals. Overall study context: Three CD4 naive, three CD4 memory, two CD8 naive and one CD8 memory plate were used per donor. General study points: Non-shared clonotypes had lower generation probabilities than clonotypes shared by all four sorted-subset donors.

In replicate PCRs of sorted subsets, approximately 200 ng DNA, about 30,000 T cell genomes, was used. Authors' methods: There were no quality scores in the junction-only immunoSEQ sequences, so filtering differed. Sequenced by immunoSEQ multiplex PCR; TCRdb stores in-frame clones only, minus some. The V and J calls and clone size are taken from that table; D and trimming were inferred from the DNA. The profile shows 950,000 to 1,100,000 clones, 65% to 75% of them singletons. CDR1 is SGHDT, CDR2 YYEEEE, per germline. Trimming pared 4 bases from V and 5 bases from J, leaving 12 bases between. The CDR3 is 13 residues long.

The material sequenced was memory CD4+ T cells sorted from blood. Indicated subset: CD45RA-negative fraction. This rearrangement joins TRBV5-6 to TRBJ2-5, with D perhaps TRBD2 (7 bases). The clonotype comes from a man aged 18 to 29 in good health. DNA for the CDR3: TGTGCCAGCAGCCGGGGGGCGGGTGAGACCCAGTACTTC. Translation: CASSRGAGETQYF.